The 4 T cell receptor beta chains in this list originate from one sample, sequenced in a study of blood T cell repertoires in COVID-19. Sequencing used immunoSEQ multiplex PCR; TCRdb keeps in-frame clones, though not all of them. Among 9,500 to 15,000 clones listed, 70% to 85% were seen once. Sequenced sample: peripheral blood. The receptors originated from a human donor in a cohort sampled during active COVID-19.

The chain joins TRBV7-8 to TRBJ2-6, with a weak D call TRBD1 (6 bases). The CDR3 totals 14 residues. Germline V gene sequence: CDR1 SGHVS, CDR2 FQNEAQ. Trimming removed 5 bases from V and 4 bases from J, with 9 bases in between. This chain's CDR3 is CASSSGQGANVLTF. In nucleotides, the CDR3 is TGTGCCAGCAGCAGCGGACAGGGGGCCAACGTCCTGACTTTC. The whole variable domain, remainder taken from reference TRBV7-8 and TRBJ2-6, is GAGVSQSPRYKVAKRGQDVALRCDPISGHVSLFWYQQALGQGPEFLTYFQNEAQLDKSGLPSDRFFAERPEGSVSTLKIQRTQQEDSAVYLCASSSGQGANVLTFGAGSRLTVL.

This chain's CDR3 is CAWSEWTDYYGYTF. In DNA form, the CDR3 reads TGTGCCTGGAGTGAGTGGACTGATTATTATGGCTACACCTTC. This chain uses TRBV30 with TRBJ1-2; D is unresolved. The CDR3 spans 14 residues. Germline-derived CDR1 and CDR2 are GTSNPN and SVGIG (reference sequence). V was clipped by 1 base and J by 5 bases, with 14 bases between them.

The chain joins TRBV6-2 or TRBV6-3 to TRBJ2-5, with D possibly matching TRBD1 (6 bases). Trimming took off 2 bases at V and 3 bases at J, with 13 bases between the two ends. The germline V gene encodes CDR1 MNHEY and CDR2 SVGEGT. The CDR3 is 15 amino acids. This CDR3 is CASSYEMSGEETQYF. CDR3 in DNA: TGTGCCAGCAGTTACGAGATGTCAGGGGAAGAGACCCAGTACTTC.

This chain joins TRBV15 and TRBJ2-6; weak D call: TRBD1 (6 bases). CDR3 length: 16 residues. The germline V gene encodes CDR1 LNHNV and CDR2 YYDKDF (reference sequence). With 5 bases removed from V and 0 bases from J, the gap between germline ends came to 11 bases. Here the CDR3 DNA reads TGTGCCACCAGCGCAGGGGCTATCTCTGGGGCCAACGTCCTGACTTTC. Translation gives CATSAGAISGANVLTF.